This TCR beta chain was observed in a study of Graves' ophthalmopathy and Graves' hyperthyroidism. The CDR3 has 16 residues. V lost 7 bases, J lost 3 bases, and 21 bases lay in between. The germline gives CDR1 SGHAT, CDR2 FQNNGV. Enrollment excluded any patients with other autoimmune diseases, uncontrolled infections, pregnancy or lactation. Fresh peripheral blood, 8.5 to 10 ml, was the PBMC source. There are many counts of this clonotype. As yet, its antigen is unknown. Study-wide results and limits: Ophthalmopathy progression predictions by the model showed around 72% specificity and approximately 69% sensitivity. Between ophthalmopathy and stable hyperthyroidism, a 13-signature model drew a separation with approximately 90% sensitivity and about 80% specificity.

Transcripts of RNA were the source for amplifying TCR beta CDR3 regions. HTBI primers were employed in first-round RT-PCR, then a second-round multiplex PCR followed. TCRdb recomputed calls from the multiplex PCR reads with MiXCR, one row per CDR3 protein. This sample yields about 620,000 distinct CDR3 sequences, of which approximately 21% are seen a single time; around 7% belongs to the top ten. The rearrangement joins TRBV11-2 to TRBJ1-1; possibly TRBD1 for D (6 bases). This sequence originates from a woman under 30 with stable Graves' hyperthyroidism. Some clones in this sample may be carry-over from other donors' samples. Sequences were obtained from peripheral blood. CDR3 in amino acids: CASITENRGLDTEAFF. CDR3 coding DNA: TGTGCCAGCATCACTGAAAATCGGGGGCTTGACACTGAAGCTTTCTTT.